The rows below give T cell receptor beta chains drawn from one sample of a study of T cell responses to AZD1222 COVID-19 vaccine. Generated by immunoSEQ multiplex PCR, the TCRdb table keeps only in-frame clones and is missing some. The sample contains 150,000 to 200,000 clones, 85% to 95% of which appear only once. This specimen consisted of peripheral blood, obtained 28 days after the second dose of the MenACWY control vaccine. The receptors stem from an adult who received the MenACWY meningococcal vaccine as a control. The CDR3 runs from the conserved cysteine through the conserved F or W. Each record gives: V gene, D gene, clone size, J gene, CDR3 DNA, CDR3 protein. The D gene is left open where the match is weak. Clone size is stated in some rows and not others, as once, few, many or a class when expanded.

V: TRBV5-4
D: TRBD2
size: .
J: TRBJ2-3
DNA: TGTGCCAGCAGCCCGGGACTAGCGGGGCCAGATACGCAGTATTTT
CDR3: CASSPGLAGPDTQYF

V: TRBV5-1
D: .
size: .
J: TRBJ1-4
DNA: TGCGCCAGCGGGAGGGGGTCGGCTAATGAAAAACTGTTTTTT
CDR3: CASGRGSANEKLFF

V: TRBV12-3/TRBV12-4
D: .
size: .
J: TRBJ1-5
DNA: TGTGCCAGCAGCCCGACTCAGAATCAGCCCCAGCATTTT
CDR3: CASSPTQNQPQHF

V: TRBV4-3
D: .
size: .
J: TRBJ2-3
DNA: TGCGCCAGCAGCCAGGGCCCTACAGATACGCAGTATTTT
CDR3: CASSQGPTDTQYF

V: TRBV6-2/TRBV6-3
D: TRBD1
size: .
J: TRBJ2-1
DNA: TGTGCCAGCAGTCAAACAGGGGGCTCCTACAATGAGCAGTTCTTC
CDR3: CASSQTGGSYNEQFF

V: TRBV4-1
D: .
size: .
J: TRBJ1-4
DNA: TGCGCCAGCAGCCCAGTTGCCGGACTTAGAGGGGAAAAACTGTTTTTT
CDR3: CASSPVAGLRGEKLFF

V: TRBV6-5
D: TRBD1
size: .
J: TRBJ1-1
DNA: TGTGCCAGCAGACGACAGGGACCGGCTCGTACTGAAGCTTTCTTT
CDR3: CASRRQGPARTEAFF

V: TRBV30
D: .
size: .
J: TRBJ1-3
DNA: TGTGCCTGGAGCCTCTTGGGCTCTGGAAACACCATATATTTT
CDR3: CAWSLLGSGNTIYF

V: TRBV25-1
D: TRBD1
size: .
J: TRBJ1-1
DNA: TGTGCCAGCATCTACTCTCCCGGGACAGGAACTGAAGCTTTCTTT
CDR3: CASIYSPGTGTEAFF

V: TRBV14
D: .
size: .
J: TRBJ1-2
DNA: TGTGCCAGCAGCCAGATATCAAACTATGGCTACACCTTC
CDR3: CASSQISNYGYTF

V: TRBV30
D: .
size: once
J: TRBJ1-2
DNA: TGTGCCTGGAGTGTAGGCAGGGCTAACTATGGCTACACCTTC
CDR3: CAWSVGRANYGYTF

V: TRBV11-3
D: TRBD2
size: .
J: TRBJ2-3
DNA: TGTGCCAGCAGTTTGGGGCTAGCGGGACGCACAGATACGCAGTATTTT
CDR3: CASSLGLAGRTDTQYF

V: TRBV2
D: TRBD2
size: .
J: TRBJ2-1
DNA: TGTGCCAGCATTACTAGCGGGGTACACAATGAGCAGTTCTTC
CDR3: CASITSGVHNEQFF

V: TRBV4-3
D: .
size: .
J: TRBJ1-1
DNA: TGCGCCAGCAGGGGGCAGGGCTCTTCTGAAGCTTTCTTT
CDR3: CASRGQGSSEAFF

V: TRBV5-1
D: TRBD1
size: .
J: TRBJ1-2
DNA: TGCGCCAGCAGCCGGGACAGGGGGAGTGGCTACACCTTC
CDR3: CASSRDRGSGYTF

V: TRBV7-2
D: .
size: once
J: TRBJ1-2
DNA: TGTGCCAGCAGCTCCCCGCCGAATTTGAATGGCTACACCTTC
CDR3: CASSSPPNLNGYTF

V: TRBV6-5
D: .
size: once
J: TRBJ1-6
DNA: TGTGCCAGCAGACGGACGGCCTATAATTCACCCCTCCACTTT
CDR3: CASRRTAYNSPLHF

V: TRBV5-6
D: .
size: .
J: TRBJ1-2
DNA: TGTGCCAGCAGTTGGAGGATGTCTGGGGCTAACTATGGCTACACCTTC
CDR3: CASSWRMSGANYGYTF

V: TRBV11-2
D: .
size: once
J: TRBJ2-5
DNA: TGTGCCAGCAGCTTAAGCCTCGGAAGCCCCGAGACCCAGTACTTC
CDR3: CASSLSLGSPETQYF

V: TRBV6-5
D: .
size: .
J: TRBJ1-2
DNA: TGTGCCAGCAGCCCGGGTTCTGGCTACACCTTC
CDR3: CASSPGSGYTF

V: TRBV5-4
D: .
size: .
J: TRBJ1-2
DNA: TGTGCCAGCAGCTCGGACACCTATGGCTACACCTTC
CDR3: CASSSDTYGYTF

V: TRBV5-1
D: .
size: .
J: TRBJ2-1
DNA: TGCGCCAGCAGGAGTGGGGAACGGATCAATGAGCAGTTCTTC
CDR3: CASRSGERINEQFF

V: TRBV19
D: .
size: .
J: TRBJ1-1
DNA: TGTGCCAGTAGTAAGGGAGACAGCGTGAACACTGAAGCTTTCTTT
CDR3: CASSKGDSVNTEAFF

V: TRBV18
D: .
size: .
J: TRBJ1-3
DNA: TGTGCCAGCTCACCATCCGAAACGGGATCTGGAAACACCATATATTTT
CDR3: CASSPSETGSGNTIYF

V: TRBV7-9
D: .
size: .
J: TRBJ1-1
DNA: TGTGCCAGCACCGGAGGCTACACTGAAGCTTTCTTT
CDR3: CASTGGYTEAFF

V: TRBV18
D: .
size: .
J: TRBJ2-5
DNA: TGTGCCAGCTCACCACCAATTGAAGAGACCCAGTACTTC
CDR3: CASSPPIEETQYF

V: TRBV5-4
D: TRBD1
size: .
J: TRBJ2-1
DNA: TGTGCCAGCAGCTTGAGACAGGGCTACGGTGAGCAGTTCTTC
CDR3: CASSLRQGYGEQFF

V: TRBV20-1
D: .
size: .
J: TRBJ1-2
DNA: TGCAGTGCTACTCACTTTGGCTACACCTTC
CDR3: CSATHFGYTF

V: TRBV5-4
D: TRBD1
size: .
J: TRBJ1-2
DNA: TGTGCCAGCAGCAGAATAGCCGGGACAGGGTCGGGCTATGGCTACACCTTC
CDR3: CASSRIAGTGSGYGYTF

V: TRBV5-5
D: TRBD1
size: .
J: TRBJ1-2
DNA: TGTGCCAGCAGTTTATCAGGGGGCTTGAACTATGGCTACACCTTC
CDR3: CASSLSGGLNYGYTF

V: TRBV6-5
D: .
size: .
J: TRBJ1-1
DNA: TGTGCCAGCAGACATACCGGCAGGGACGGTGAAGCTTTCTTT
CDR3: CASRHTGRDGEAFF

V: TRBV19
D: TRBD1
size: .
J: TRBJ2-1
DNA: TGTGCCAGTAGTATAGGGCCCCTGACAGGGCGAAAGAGCTCCTACAATGAGCAGTTCTTC
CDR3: CASSIGPLTGRKSSYNEQFF

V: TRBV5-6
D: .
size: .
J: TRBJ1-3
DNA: TGTGCCAGCAGCTTTTCACCGACGGGAGGCTCTGGAAACACCATATATTTT
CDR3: CASSFSPTGGSGNTIYF

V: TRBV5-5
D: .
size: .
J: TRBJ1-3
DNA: TGTGCCAGCAGCCCGTTTAGGACCGTACCTTCCGAGGCTGGAAACACCATATATTTT
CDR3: CASSPFRTVPSEAGNTIYF

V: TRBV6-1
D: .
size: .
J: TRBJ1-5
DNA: TGTGCCAGCAGTGAAGTGCCTAATCAGCCCCAGCATTTT
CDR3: CASSEVPNQPQHF

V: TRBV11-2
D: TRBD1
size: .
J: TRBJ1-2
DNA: TGTGCCAGCAGCCCTACGACAGGGGAGGGCTACACCTTC
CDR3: CASSPTTGEGYTF

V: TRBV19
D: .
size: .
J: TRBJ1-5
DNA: TGTGCCAGTACCACCCCCGTAGGGATCTTCAATCAGCCCCAGCATTTT
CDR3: CASTTPVGIFNQPQHF

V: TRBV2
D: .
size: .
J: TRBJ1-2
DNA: TGTGCCAGCAGCAACTCCTGGTTAGGGGATGGCTACACCTTC
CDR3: CASSNSWLGDGYTF

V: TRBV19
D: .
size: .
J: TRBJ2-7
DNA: TGTGCCAGTAGTATGCTTCGGGAATCTGACGAGCAGTACTTC
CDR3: CASSMLRESDEQYF

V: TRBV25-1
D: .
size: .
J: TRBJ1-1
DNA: TGTGCCAGCAGTGATTGGGGGTTCACTGAAGCTTTCTTT
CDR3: CASSDWGFTEAFF